These T cell receptor beta chains were read from a single sample in a study of breast tumors, draining lymph nodes, adjacent tissues. MiXCR, applied by TCRdb to the multiplex PCR reads, yields one record per CDR3 protein. The repertoire consists of around 300,000 distinct CDR3 sequences, with around 30% occurring once and the leading ten covering under 1.2%. Material for sequencing was axillary lymph node tissue. These receptors were taken from a female donor with breast cancer. Some clones in this sample may be carry-over from other donors' samples. CDR3s include the opening cysteine and the closing phenylalanine or tryptophan. The order of the fields is J gene, D gene, V gene, clone size, CDR3 length, CDR3 protein, CDR3 DNA. The D gene is left open where the match is weak. Where a row states a size, it is once, few, many or the class of an expanded clone; other rows omit it.

j_gene: TRBJ2-2; d_gene: -; v_gene: TRBV12-3/TRBV12-4; abundance: -; len: 16; CDR3aa: CASSFPERTNTGELFF; CDR3nt: TGTGCCAGCAGTTTCCCCGAGCGGACGAACACCGGGGAGCTGTTTTTT
j_gene: TRBJ1-5; d_gene: -; v_gene: TRBV30; abundance: many; len: 13; CDR3aa: CAWSTAGDQPQHF; CDR3nt: TGTGCCTGGAGCACAGCGGGGGATCAGCCCCAGCATTTT
j_gene: TRBJ2-5; d_gene: -; v_gene: TRBV5-1; abundance: -; len: 13; CDR3aa: CASSLRVGETQCF; CDR3nt: TGCGCCAGCAGCCTCCGAGTGGGAGAGACCCAGTGCTTC
j_gene: TRBJ2-7; d_gene: -; v_gene: TRBV11-1; abundance: many; len: 14; CDR3aa: CASSLPGMSYEQYF; CDR3nt: TGTGCCAGCAGCTTACCAGGGATGAGTTACGAGCAGTACTTC
j_gene: TRBJ2-1; d_gene: -; v_gene: TRBV11-2; abundance: few; len: 14; CDR3aa: CASSARDWTGEQFF; CDR3nt: TGTGCCAGCAGCGCCCGGGACTGGACCGGTGAGCAGTTCTTC
j_gene: TRBJ2-3; d_gene: -; v_gene: TRBV7-9; abundance: -; len: 14; CDR3aa: CASSPLSSTDTQCF; CDR3nt: TGTGCCAGCAGCCCCCTCTCTAGCACAGATACGCAGTGTTTT
j_gene: TRBJ2-3; d_gene: TRBD2; v_gene: TRBV10-1; abundance: many; len: 18; CDR3aa: CASSEGRAGGLSTDTQYF; CDR3nt: TGCGCCAGCAGTGAGGGGAGGGCGGGAGGCCTTAGCACAGATACGCAGTATTTT
j_gene: TRBJ2-2; d_gene: -; v_gene: TRBV11-2; abundance: -; len: 13; CDR3aa: CASRGSGAGELFF; CDR3nt: TGTGCCAGCAGAGGGAGCGGCGCCGGGGAGCTGTTTTTT
j_gene: TRBJ2-5; d_gene: -; v_gene: TRBV6-2/TRBV6-3; abundance: few; len: 14; CDR3aa: CASKGQTGGGTQYF; CDR3nt: TGTGCCAGCAAAGGACAGACCGGAGGCGGGACCCAGTACTTC
j_gene: TRBJ2-3; d_gene: -; v_gene: TRBV14; abundance: many; len: 15; CDR3aa: CASSQGLGDTDTQYF; CDR3nt: TGTGCCAGCAGCCAAGGTCTAGGGGACACAGATACGCAGTATTTT
j_gene: TRBJ1-5; d_gene: -; v_gene: TRBV20-1; abundance: many; len: 16; CDR3aa: CSASSSTDYSNQPQHF; CDR3nt: TGCAGTGCTAGTTCGTCCACGGATTATAGCAATCAGCCCCAGCATTTT
j_gene: TRBJ2-2; d_gene: TRBD2; v_gene: TRBV4-3; abundance: many; len: 19; CDR3aa: CASSLLVTSAPARTGELFF; CDR3nt: TGCGCCAGCAGCCTCCTTGTGACTAGCGCCCCGGCACGCACCGGGGAGCTGTTTTTT
j_gene: TRBJ2-7; d_gene: -; v_gene: TRBV11-2; abundance: few; len: 15; CDR3aa: CASSASPGPLYEQYF; CDR3nt: TGTGCCAGCAGCGCATCCCCAGGGCCGCTCTACGAGCAGTACTTC
j_gene: TRBJ1-6; d_gene: -; v_gene: TRBV15; abundance: many; len: 16; CDR3aa: CATSRDKGTYNSPLHF; CDR3nt: TGTGCCACCAGCAGAGATAAGGGAACCTATAATTCACCCCTCCACTTT
j_gene: TRBJ1-4; d_gene: TRBD1; v_gene: TRBV3-1; abundance: many; len: 16; CDR3aa: CASSQTGGNTNEKLFF; CDR3nt: TGTGCCAGCAGCCAAACAGGGGGCAACACTAATGAAAAACTGTTTTTT
j_gene: TRBJ2-7; d_gene: TRBD2; v_gene: TRBV9; abundance: many; len: 13; CDR3aa: CASSPRDYGEQYF; CDR3nt: TGTGCCAGCAGCCCACGGGACTATGGGGAGCAGTACTTC
j_gene: TRBJ2-1; d_gene: TRBD2; v_gene: TRBV6-5; abundance: -; len: 19; CDR3aa: CASSYLSGLAGRSYNEQFF; CDR3nt: TGTGCCAGCAGTTACCTTTCGGGACTAGCGGGCCGTTCCTACAATGAGCAGTTCTTC
j_gene: TRBJ2-7; d_gene: TRBD2; v_gene: TRBV7-8; abundance: -; len: 17; CDR3aa: CASSLARRLAGAYEQYF; CDR3nt: TGTGCCAGCAGCTTAGCGCGGCGACTAGCGGGAGCCTACGAGCAGTACTTC
j_gene: TRBJ2-2; d_gene: -; v_gene: TRBV28; abundance: -; len: 14; CDR3aa: CASRFPSGAGELFF; CDR3nt: TGTGCCAGCAGGTTCCCCTCAGGGGCCGGGGAGCTGTTTTTT
j_gene: TRBJ2-1; d_gene: TRBD1; v_gene: TRBV28; abundance: -; len: 16; CDR3aa: CASSFPWDRGSNEQFF; CDR3nt: TGTGCCAGCAGTTTCCCTTGGGACAGGGGTAGCAATGAGCAGTTCTTC
j_gene: TRBJ1-6; d_gene: TRBD1; v_gene: TRBV3-1; abundance: many; len: 15; CDR3aa: CASRIGTGVNSPLHF; CDR3nt: TGTGCCAGCAGGATCGGGACAGGGGTCAATTCACCCCTCCACTTT
j_gene: TRBJ1-6; d_gene: TRBD1; v_gene: TRBV9; abundance: -; len: 15; CDR3aa: CASSLGQGLNSLPHF; CDR3nt: TGTGCCAGCAGCCTCGGACAGGGGCTGAATTCACTCCCCCACTTT
j_gene: TRBJ2-5; d_gene: -; v_gene: TRBV10-3; abundance: many; len: 13; CDR3aa: CATRRTAQETQYF; CDR3nt: TGTGCCACCAGAAGGACAGCCCAAGAGACCCAGTACTTC
j_gene: TRBJ2-3; d_gene: -; v_gene: TRBV20-1; abundance: many; len: 17; CDR3aa: CSGKSLGPSGSTDTQYF; CDR3nt: TGCAGTGGCAAATCACTGGGGCCGAGCGGAAGCACAGATACGCAGTATTTT
j_gene: TRBJ2-2; d_gene: TRBD1; v_gene: TRBV7-9; abundance: once; len: 17; CDR3aa: CASSLRARTGGTGELFF; CDR3nt: TGTGCCAGCAGCTTAAGGGCGAGGACAGGGGGGACCGGGGAGCTGTTTTTT
j_gene: TRBJ2-7; d_gene: TRBD1; v_gene: TRBV24-1; abundance: -; len: 14; CDR3aa: CATRKDRGEFEQYF; CDR3nt: TGTGCCACCAGAAAGGACAGGGGGGAGTTCGAGCAGTACTTC
j_gene: TRBJ2-3; d_gene: TRBD2; v_gene: TRBV2; abundance: many; len: 14; CDR3aa: CASSWSGVTDTQYF; CDR3nt: TGTGCCAGCAGCTGGAGCGGGGTCACAGATACGCAGTATTTT
j_gene: TRBJ2-5; d_gene: TRBD2; v_gene: TRBV19; abundance: many; len: 13; CDR3aa: CASSASGQETQYF; CDR3nt: TGTGCCAGTAGCGCTAGCGGTCAAGAGACCCAGTACTTC
j_gene: TRBJ2-6; d_gene: TRBD2; v_gene: TRBV10-3; abundance: many; len: 17; CDR3aa: CAISKTSGPSGANVLTF; CDR3nt: TGTGCCATCAGTAAGACTAGCGGCCCCTCTGGGGCCAACGTCCTGACTTTC
j_gene: TRBJ1-2; d_gene: -; v_gene: TRBV5-6; abundance: many; len: 13; CDR3aa: CASSLYRAGGYTF; CDR3nt: TGTGCCAGCAGCCTATACAGGGCCGGGGGCTACACCTTC
j_gene: TRBJ2-7; d_gene: TRBD2; v_gene: TRBV6-2/TRBV6-3; abundance: few; len: 15; CDR3aa: CASSYASSGRYEQYF; CDR3nt: TGTGCCAGCAGTTACGCGTCTAGCGGGAGGTACGAGCAGTACTTC
j_gene: TRBJ2-5; d_gene: -; v_gene: TRBV4-3; abundance: many; len: 14; CDR3aa: CASSQGAAQETQYF; CDR3nt: TGCGCCAGCAGCCAAGGGGCGGCGCAAGAGACCCAGTACTTC